This T cell receptor (beta chain) was identified during a study of cytomegalovirus exposure and HLA in healthy donors. V dropped 1 base and J dropped 8; count of bases not matched to a gene: 5. The CDR3 contains 14 residues. Germline assignment: CDR1 SGHAT and CDR2 FQNNGV. In the case of this clone: Its matching antigen is unknown.

Generated by immunoSEQ multiplex PCR, the TCRdb table keeps only in-frame clones and is missing some. The data hold under 250,000 clones, with around nine tenths observed a single time. Overall study results and limits: Cytomegalovirus association was assigned to over 150 TCR beta chains.

The specimen sequenced was PBMCs. This chain joins TRBV11-2 and TRBJ1-3; 7 bases are shared with TRBD1. The source is a man aged 18 to 35 in good health and CMV-seronegative. CDR3 in DNA: TGTGCCAGCAGCTTAGTCCAGGGGGTGGACACCATATATTTT. It specifies CASSLVQGVDTIYF.